A selection of T cell receptor beta chains follows, all from one sample in a study of blood T cells in healthy people across ages. TCRdb passed the 5' RACE reads through MiXCR, listing each CDR3 protein once. The table lists 500,000 to 700,000 distinct CDR3 sequences, 25% to 35% of them singletons. The sample taken for sequencing was blood. The receptors derive from an elderly woman in good health. CDR3s include the opening cysteine and the closing phenylalanine or tryptophan. A D gene is named only where the DNA matches it firmly. Where a row states a size, it is once, few, many or the class of an expanded clone; other rows omit it.

d_call,clone_size,j_call,v_call,cdr3_aa,cdr3_nt
-,few,TRBJ1-6,TRBV7-2,CASTLPGSGRDSPLHF,TGTGCCAGCACTTTACCAGGGTCGGGTAGGGATTCACCCCTCCACTTT
-,few,TRBJ1-1,TRBV6-5,CASRYSNTEAFF,TGTGCCAGCAGATACTCGAACACTGAAGCTTTCTTT
-,-,TRBJ2-7,TRBV10-3,CAISGSSYEQYF,TGTGCCATCAGTGGGTCCTCCTACGAGCAGTACTTC
TRBD2,-,TRBJ2-3,TRBV12-3/TRBV12-4,CASKRGVCTDAQYF,TGTGCCAGTAAGCGGGGGGTCTGCACAGATGCGCAGTATTTT
-,-,TRBJ1-2,TRBV5-1,CASSFNLEGGYTF,TGCGCCAGCAGCTTTAACCTAGAGGGAGGCTACACCTTC
-,-,TRBJ2-2,TRBV9,CASSPSPGQTGELFF,TGTGCCAGCAGCCCGAGTCCGGGCCAGACCGGGGAGCTGTTTTTT
-,-,TRBJ1-5,TRBV2,CASSRAGIGNQPQHF,TGTGCCAGCAGTAGGGCAGGGATAGGCAATCAGCCCCAGCATTTT
-,many,TRBJ2-3,TRBV24-1,CATSDPGFHTQYF,TGTGCCACCAGTGACCCGGGATTTCATACGCAGTATTTT
-,few,TRBJ1-2,TRBV4-1,CANSGSTTIGYTF,TGCGCCAACAGCGGGTCGACCACCATAGGCTACACCTTC
TRBD2,many,TRBJ2-3,TRBV28,CASSVIAGGTDTQYF,TGTGCCAGCAGTGTGATAGCGGGGGGCACAGATACGCAGTATTTT
-,-,TRBJ1-2,TRBV19,CASSIARAGYTF,TGTGCCAGTAGTATCGCGCGGGCAGGCTACACCTTC
TRBD1,once,TRBJ1-2,TRBV19,CASSIDAGTGPNYGYTF,TGTGCCAGTAGTATAGACGCCGGGACAGGGCCAAACTATGGCTACACCTTC
TRBD1,-,TRBJ1-2,TRBV7-9,CVSSLGGQATPNYGYTF,TGTGTCAGCAGCTTAGGGGGACAGGCGACACCTAACTATGGCTACACCTTC
TRBD2,many,TRBJ2-1,TRBV14,CASSPVSGGGLIYNEQFF,TGTGCCAGCAGCCCCGTAAGTGGCGGGGGGCTAATTTACAATGAGCAGTTCTTC
-,many,TRBJ2-1,TRBV7-3,CASSLFRDQYNEQFF,TGTGCCAGCAGCTTATTCCGGGACCAGTACAATGAGCAGTTCTTC
-,-,TRBJ2-5,TRBV3-1,CASSQEGLSETQYF,TGTGCCAGCAGCCAAGAGGGGCTTTCAGAGACCCAGTACTTC
TRBD1,once,TRBJ2-7,TRBV6-2/TRBV6-3,CASSPRQGAQHEQYF,TGTGCCAGCAGCCCGAGACAGGGGGCACAGCACGAGCAGTACTTC
-,many,TRBJ1-1,TRBV5-1,CASSFDLTEAFF,TGCGCCAGCAGCTTTGACCTCACTGAAGCTTTCTTT
-,-,TRBJ2-7,TRBV7-2,CASSHLLRGSHEQYF,TGTGCCAGCAGCCATCTCCTCAGGGGCAGTCACGAGCAGTACTTC
-,many,TRBJ2-1,TRBV20-1,CSARGRTPGQFF,TGCAGTGCTAGGGGAAGGACTCCCGGGCAGTTCTTC
-,few,TRBJ1-2,TRBV20-1,CSASAGGRSYGYTF,TGCAGTGCTAGTGCGGGGGGCCGCAGCTATGGCTACACCTTC
-,many,TRBJ1-6,TRBV7-2,CASSDTLGNSPLHF,TGTGCCAGCAGCGATACATTAGGGAATTCACCCCTCCACTTT
-,-,TRBJ2-4,TRBV5-6,CARSLVGQNIQYF,TGTGCCAGGAGCTTGGTTGGGCAGAACATTCAGTACTTC
-,-,TRBJ2-2,TRBV9,CASSSLATGELFF,TGTGCCAGCAGCTCGTTAGCCACCGGGGAGCTGTTTTTT
TRBD1,many,TRBJ1-5,TRBV28,CAARGPNQPQHF,TGTGCTGCCAGGGGGCCCAATCAGCCCCAGCATTTT
-,-,TRBJ2-1,TRBV20-1,CSAREASSSYNEQFF,TGCAGTGCTAGAGAAGCGAGTAGCTCCTACAATGAGCAGTTCTTC
-,many,TRBJ1-2,TRBV29-1,CSVEDPLGSQPGDGYTF,TGCAGCGTTGAAGACCCCCTTGGCTCCCAGCCAGGGGATGGCTACACCTTC
TRBD1,many,TRBJ2-5,TRBV7-8,CASSLGSDRGQTQYF,TGTGCCAGCAGCTTAGGCAGCGACAGGGGGCAGACCCAGTACTTC
TRBD2,many,TRBJ2-2,TRBV28,CASSLFLGEGLFF,TGTGCCAGCAGTTTATTCCTTGGGGAGGGGCTGTTTTTT
-,few,TRBJ2-3,TRBV28,CASSLWGSGGTDTQYF,TGTGCCAGCAGTTTATGGGGGTCGGGCGGCACAGATACGCAGTATTTT
-,-,TRBJ2-3,TRBV7-2,CASRWLRADTQYF,TGTGCCAGCAGATGGCTCAGGGCGGATACGCAGTATTTT
-,few,TRBJ1-5,TRBV2,CASQKSNQPQHF,TGTGCCAGCCAGAAAAGCAATCAGCCCCAGCATTTT
TRBD1,few,TRBJ1-5,TRBV28,CASSSQGVGQPQHF,TGTGCCAGCAGCTCCCAGGGGGTAGGCCAGCCCCAGCATTTT
-,once,TRBJ2-7,TRBV7-2,CASSLALSCEQYF,TGTGCCAGCAGCTTAGCGTTATCCTGCGAGCAGTACTTC
-,-,TRBJ2-7,TRBV15,CATSRVQGRRAYEQYF,TGTGCCACCAGCAGAGTGCAGGGACGTAGGGCATACGAGCAGTACTTC
-,-,TRBJ1-1,TRBV7-9,CASSLAKTCTEAFF,TGTGCCAGCAGCTTAGCGAAGACTTGCACTGAAGCTTTCTTT
-,once,TRBJ2-3,TRBV4-1,CASSQEHFTDTQYF,TGCGCCAGCAGCCAAGAACACTTCACAGATACGCAGTATTTT
TRBD2,many,TRBJ2-7,TRBV6-2/TRBV6-3,CASSLAATYNEQYF,TGTGCCAGCAGCCTAGCGGCGACCTACAATGAGCAGTACTTC